This T cell receptor beta chain was sequenced during a study of T-cell reconstitution after alpha-beta-depleted transplantation in children. Germline V gives CDR1 MNHEY, CDR2 SMNVEV (reference sequence). The CDR3 spans 14 residues. With 2 bases removed from V and 6 bases from J, the gap between germline ends came to 11 bases. This clonotype was seen a few times. Library preparation (for TCRbeta) was performed with unique molecular identifiers. TCRdb called the PCR reads again in MiXCR, with one record for every CDR3 protein. The sample contains approximately 510,000 distinct CDR3 sequences, approximately 20% of which appear only once.

The rearrangement links TRBV27 to TRBJ1-5; D is perhaps TRBD1 (5 bases). This sample comprised PBMCs from the stem cell graft donor, obtained from the stem cell graft. This clonotype was obtained from a human donor who donated a stem cell graft to a child with acute lymphoblastic leukemia. The CDR3 loop is CASSLSPGTQPQHF. The CDR3 DNA reads TGTGCCAGCAGTTTAAGCCCGGGGACTCAGCCCCAGCATTTT.